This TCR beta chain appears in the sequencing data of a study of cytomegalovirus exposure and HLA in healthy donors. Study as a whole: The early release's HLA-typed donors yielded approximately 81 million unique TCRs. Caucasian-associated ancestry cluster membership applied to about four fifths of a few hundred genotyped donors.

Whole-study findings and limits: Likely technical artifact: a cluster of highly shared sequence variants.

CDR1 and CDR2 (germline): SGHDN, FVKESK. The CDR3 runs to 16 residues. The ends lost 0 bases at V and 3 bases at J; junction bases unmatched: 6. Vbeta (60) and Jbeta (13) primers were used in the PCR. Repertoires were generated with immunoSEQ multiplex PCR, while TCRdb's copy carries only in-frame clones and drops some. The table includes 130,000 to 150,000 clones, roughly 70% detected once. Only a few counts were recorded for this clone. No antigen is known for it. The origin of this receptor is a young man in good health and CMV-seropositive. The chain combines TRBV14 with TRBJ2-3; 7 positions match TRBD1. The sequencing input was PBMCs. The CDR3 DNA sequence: TGTGCCAGCAGCCAAGATCAAGGCAGGGGGACAGATACGCAGTATTTT. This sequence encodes CASSQDQGRGTDTQYF.